This T cell receptor (beta chain) was sequenced for a study of blood T cell repertoires in COVID-19. Study details: COVID-19 samples from acute and convalescent phases originated in the United States, Italy and Spain.

Germline assignment: CDR1 SGHAT and CDR2 FQNNGV. The CDR3 totals 14 residues. V lost 5 bases, J lost 6 bases, and 4 bases stayed unmatched. Original processing notes: Estimates of nucleated cell counts were drawn from the amplification of reference gene primers. Only in-frame clones appear in the TCRdb table, and some are missing; sequencing was by immunoSEQ multiplex PCR. V, J and clone size derive from that table, while D and trimming were established from the DNA sequence. The sample comprises some 76,000 clones, roughly 91% of which are singletons, and about a tenth rests with the top ten. The sequenced sample was peripheral blood. This sequence was found in a woman between 18 and 29 years old with acute or convalescent COVID-19. The chain links TRBV11-2 to TRBJ2-1; 10 positions agree with TRBD1. The CDR3 region has the DNA TGTGCCAGCAGCATGACAGGGGGCTTCAATGAGCAGTTCTTC. It is translated as CASSMTGGFNEQFF.